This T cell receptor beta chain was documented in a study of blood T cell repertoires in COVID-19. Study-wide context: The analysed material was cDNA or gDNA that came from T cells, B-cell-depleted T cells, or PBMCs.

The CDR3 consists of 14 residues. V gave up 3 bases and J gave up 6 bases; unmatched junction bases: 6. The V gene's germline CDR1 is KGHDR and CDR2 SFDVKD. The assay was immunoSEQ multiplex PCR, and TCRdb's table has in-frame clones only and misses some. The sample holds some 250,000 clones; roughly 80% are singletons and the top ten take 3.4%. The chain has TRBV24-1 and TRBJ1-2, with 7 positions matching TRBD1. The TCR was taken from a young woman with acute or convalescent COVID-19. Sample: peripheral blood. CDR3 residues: CATSDGDRVNGYTF. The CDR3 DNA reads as TGTGCCACCAGTGATGGGGACAGAGTTAATGGCTACACCTTC.